This is a list of T cell receptor beta chains from one sample in a study of shared clonotypes between healthy human individuals. Clones were read by immunoSEQ multiplex PCR, and TCRdb kept only the in-frame ones, dropping some. The sample lists 800,000 to 950,000 clones, about 96% occurring once. Sequences were obtained from naive CD8+ T cells sorted from blood. These receptor sequences come from a man aged 25-45 years in good health. CDR3s include the opening cysteine and the closing phenylalanine or tryptophan.

v_call | cdr3_aa
TRBV4-2 | CASSPSWGLAQYEQYF
TRBV28 | CASSLFWSSHNEQFF
TRBV4-3 | CASSQDVLSPNYGYTF
TRBV7-9 | CASSPLRGGGLYEQYF
TRBV6-1 | CASIGTGGSEQFF
TRBV28 | CASSQRLAELRRYNEQFF
TRBV13 | CASSLGVYEQYF
TRBV6-5 | CASSYGTGFYEQYF
TRBV7-8 | CASSLGGEQGRSEQYF
TRBV9 | CASSERDYEQFF
TRBV19 | CASSNSGFQPQHF
TRBV28 | CASSWTGGYEKLFF
TRBV6-4 | CASSDSWGSSYEQYF
TRBV15 | CATSPEAGAAYYEQYF
TRBV11-3 | CASSQGTGGSPNTGELFF
TRBV5-1 | CASGPIASSGKQETQYF
TRBV6-5 | CASREEGLSPDTQYF
TRBV15 | CATSRTGASTYEQYF
TRBV27 | CASSWTGSILEQYF
TRBV7-9 | CASSLTEPSGNTIYF